The 10 T cell receptor beta chains presented below share a single source sample, sequenced in a study of T cell responses to AZD1222 COVID-19 vaccine. Data came from immunoSEQ multiplex PCR; TCRdb stores just in-frame clones and leaves some out. Of about 150,000 clones listed, 80% to 90% are singletons. The sample here was peripheral blood, taken on day 0 of AZD1222 vaccination. All receptors derive from an adult in good health.

A single count supports this clone. This chain connects TRBV7-2 to TRBJ1-3, with TRBD1 as a possible D gene (6 bases). In germline, CDR1 is SGHTA, CDR2 FQGNSA. The CDR3 extends over 15 amino acids. The V end was cut by 0 bases, the J end by 1 base, with 7 bases between. CDR3 sequence reads: CASSLAGGSGNTIYF. The DNA of the CDR3 is TGTGCCAGCAGCTTAGCAGGGGGTTCTGGAAACACCATATATTTT.

The chain has TRBV28 and TRBJ1-3; the match to TRBD1 covers 11 bases. The CDR3 consists of 16 residues. Trimming at V came to 2 bases and at J to 4 bases, leaving 4 bases not matched to a gene. Germline lookup yields CDR1 MDHEN and CDR2 SYDVKM. The CDR3 nucleotides read TGTGCCAGCAGTTTAGGCCGGACAGGGGGCGGAAACACCATATATTTT. Translation gives CASSLGRTGGGNTIYF. The whole variable domain, remainder taken from reference TRBV28 and TRBJ1-3, is DVKVTQSSRYLVKRTGEKVFLECVQDMDHENMFWYRQDPGLGLRLIYFSYDVKMKEKGDIPEGYSVSREKKERFSLILESASTNQTSMYLCASSLGRTGGGNTIYFGEGSWLTVV.

The CDR3 reads CASSVQGQGQPQHF. As DNA, the CDR3 is TGTGCCAGCAGTGTACAGGGGCAGGGGCAGCCCCAGCATTTT. V usage is TRBV2 and J usage is TRBJ1-5, with TRBD1 identical over 7 bases. This CDR3 is 14 amino acids long. J lost 7 bases, V lost 4 bases, and 7 bases had no gene match. Germline CDR1 SNHLY, CDR2 FYNNEI.

The chain combines TRBV28 with TRBJ1-5; tentatively, D is TRBD1 (5 bases). CDR1 and CDR2 (germline): MDHEN, SYDVKM. This CDR3 contains 20 residues. With 2 bases removed from V and 0 bases from J, the gap between germline ends came to 23 bases. CDR3 nucleotides: TGTGCCAGCAGTTTAGGGGGAGCGCGGGTCAGCCGTTATAGCAATCAGCCCCAGCATTTT. Translated, it gives CASSLGGARVSRYSNQPQHF.

The chain couples TRBV4-1 to TRBJ1-5, with D unclear. The V end was cut by 0 bases, the J end by 0 bases, with 9 bases between. The CDR3 loop spans 16 amino acids. Germline V lookup: CDR1 MGHRA, CDR2 YSYEKL. CDR3 sequence: CASSQDPISSNQPQHF. The CDR3 DNA follows: TGCGCCAGCAGCCAAGACCCCATCAGTAGCAATCAGCCCCAGCATTTT.

The chain recombines TRBV7-2 with TRBJ2-7; D possibly corresponds to TRBD1 (5 bases). This CDR3 has 15 residues. Germline V gene data show CDR1 as SGHTA and CDR2 as FQGNSA. V lost 1 base, J lost 6 bases, and 16 bases lay in between. The CDR3 loop reads CASSLEGRTSGEQYF. CDR3 nucleotides: TGTGCCAGCAGCTTAGAGGGGCGAACATCCGGCGAGCAGTACTTC.

The chain recombines TRBV18 with TRBJ2-7, with a possible D match to TRBD2 (5 bases). The germline gives CDR1 KGHSH, CDR2 LQKENI. This CDR3 is 13 amino acids long. Trimming stripped 4 bases from V and 6 bases from J, with 13 bases between. The CDR3 DNA reads TGTGCCAGCTCACGGGTGAGGGCAGCCGAGCAGTACTTC. Protein product: CASSRVRAAEQYF. Full variable domain (missing parts from reference TRBV18 and TRBJ2-7): NAGVMQNPRHLVRRRGQEARLRCSPMKGHSHVYWYRQLPEEGLKFMVYLQKENIIDESGMPKERFSAEFPKEGPSILRIQQVVRGDSAAYFCASSRVRAAEQYFGPGTRLTVT.

CDR3 region: CASSPRTGPRGYTF. The CDR3 DNA reads as TGTGCCAGCAGCCCACGGACAGGGCCGAGGGGCTACACCTTC. The V gene is TRBV5-4, the J gene TRBJ1-2, with 8 bases that match TRBD1. The V and J ends lost 4 bases and 8 bases, in that order; junction bases with no gene match: 10. The CDR3 is 14 residues long. In germline, CDR1 is SGHNT, CDR2 YYREEE (reference sequence).

The CDR3 DNA sequence: TGTGCCACCAGCAGAGAAAAAGGGGGCGAGCAGTACTTC. Amino acid sequence: CATSREKGGEQYF. The rearrangement joins TRBV15 to TRBJ2-7; the D gene is possibly TRBD1 (6 bases). This CDR3 contains 13 residues. The V end lost 0 bases, the J end lost 6 bases, and 9 bases lay between the germline ends. Germline CDR1 LNHNV, CDR2 YYDKDF (reference sequence).

The chain employs TRBV2 and TRBJ1-2; D might be TRBD1 (5 bases). This CDR3 contains 15 residues. Germline V gene lookup returns CDR1 SNHLY and CDR2 FYNNEI. The germline V and J ends were trimmed by 5 bases and 3 bases, with 16 bases remaining between them. DNA of the CDR3: TGTGCCAGCAGTCAATCCCGGGACGGGGACTATGGCTACACCTTC. Protein: CASSQSRDGDYGYTF.